The table lists the clone carrying this T cell receptor beta chain with a few counts. Antigen unknown. These data originate in a study of CD8+CD57+ T cells in acquired aplastic anemia. Genomic DNA, the template, was used for profiling of the TCR beta VDJ and CDR3. TCRdb recomputed calls from the reads with MiXCR, one row per CDR3 protein. Here the sample spans about half a million distinct CDR3 sequences, over 25% being singletons. Trimming removed 1 base at V and 1 base at J, with 8 bases between. This CDR3 comprises 15 residues. Study-level results: In common between the patients and the controls were twenty-nine CD8+ CDR3 sequences. Patient and control CD8+ Simpson's diversity was not significantly different.

Patients chosen for sequencing had shown CD8+CD57+ cell expansion by flow cytometry. The enrolled patients all had severe acquired aplastic anemia. This chain uses TRBV12-3 or TRBV12-4 with TRBJ1-5; D gene unclear. This TCR was sampled from a human donor with aplastic anemia. The sample was sorted CD4+, CD8+, or CD8+CD57+ T cells (not recorded which) from PBMCs. The CDR3 DNA reads as TGTGCCAGCAGTTTAGGCTCGGCGAGCAATCAGCCCCAGCATTTT. Amino acids: CASSLGSASNQPQHF.